These 25 T cell receptor beta chains came from one sample sequenced in a study of blood T cell repertoires in COVID-19. Measured with immunoSEQ multiplex PCR; TCRdb has only the in-frame clones, and not every one. The repertoire consists of a few hundred thousand clones, with more than 70% occurring once and the leading ten covering about 0.99%. The sequencing sample was made of peripheral blood. The receptors shown here come from a woman between 40 and 50 years old who had recovered from COVID-19.

The rearrangement uses TRBV29-1 and TRBJ1-5; 7 bases match TRBD1. The CDR3 has 13 amino acids. Trimming at V came to 7 bases and at J to 6 bases, leaving 9 bases not matched to a gene. Germline CDR1 SQVTM, CDR2 ANQGSEA. The CDR3 sequence is CSARTGAGQPQHF. DNA of the CDR3: TGCAGCGCCCGGACAGGTGCGGGTCAGCCCCAGCATTTT.

The chain's CDR3 is CASSPLASPEGTQYF. The CDR3 nucleotides are TGTGCCAGCTCACCATTGGCCTCCCCCGAGGGGACCCAGTACTTC. The genes are TRBV18 and TRBJ2-5, with D possibly TRBD2 on 5 matching bases. V was clipped by 2 bases and J by 7 bases, with 17 bases between them. This CDR3 has 15 residues. Per germline, CDR1 KGHSH and CDR2 LQKENI. Drawing the rest from reference TRBV18 and TRBJ2-5, the complete variable domain is NAGVMQNPRHLVRRRGQEARLRCSPMKGHSHVYWYRQLPEEGLKFMVYLQKENIIDESGMPKERFSAEFPKEGPSILRIQQVVRGDSAAYFCASSPLASPEGTQYFGPGTRLLVL.

The chain employs TRBV24-1 and TRBJ1-4; D is ambiguous. CDR1 and CDR2 from the germline V gene are KGHDR and SFDVKD. CDR3 length equals 15 residues. Trimming stripped 0 bases from V and 7 bases from J, with 11 bases between. Here the CDR3 reads CATSDLRVGVEKLFF. CDR3 in DNA: TGTGCCACCAGTGATTTGCGGGTCGGGGTTGAAAAACTGTTTTTT.

This clone was seen a handful of times. The genes are TRBV6-5 and TRBJ2-7, with TRBD2 matching over 12 bases. This CDR3 region has 15 residues. V lost 5 bases, J lost 4 bases, and 6 bases stayed unmatched. CDR1 is MNHEY and CDR2 is SVGAGI in the germline V gene. Here the CDR3 DNA reads TGTGCCAGCAGTCCTCGGACTAGCGGGGATTACGAGCAGTACGTC. Translated, it gives CASSPRTSGDYEQYV.

The rearrangement uses TRBV19 and TRBJ2-5; TRBD2 agrees at 12 bases. Per the germline V gene, CDR1 is LNHDA and CDR2 is SQIVND (reference sequence). CDR3 size: 15 residues. After removal of 7 bases from V and 7 bases from J, the junction contained 10 bases not matched to a gene. The CDR3 nucleotides read TGTGCCAGTACTAGCGGGAGGGCCATGGGGGGGACCCAGTACTTC. Translated: CASTSGRAMGGTQYF. Together with reference TRBV19 and TRBJ2-5, the CDR3 gives the full variable domain: DGGITQSPKYLFRKEGQNVTLSCEQNLNHDAMYWYRQDPGQGLRLIYYSQIVNDFQKGDIAEGYSVSREKKESFPLTVTSAQKNPTAFYLCASTSGRAMGGTQYFGPGTRLLVL.

In this sample, this clone turned up once. The CDR3 sequence: CASSQRPGETQYF. CDR3 DNA sequence: TGCGCCAGCAGCCAGAGGCCGGGAGAGACCCAGTACTTC. V and J are TRBV4-3 and TRBJ2-5; unclear D gene. Germline loops: CDR1 LGHNA, CDR2 YSLEER. This CDR3 is built from 13 residues. The V end was cut by 3 bases, the J end by 4 bases, with 9 bases between.

V gene TRBV5-4 combines with J gene TRBJ2-6; TRBD2 is a possible D gene (6 bases). CDR3 length equals 17 residues. V was trimmed by 4 bases and J by 2 bases, leaving 16 bases between them. Germline V gives CDR1 SGHNT, CDR2 YYREEE (reference sequence). CDR3 DNA: TGTGCCAGCAGCCCTCGGGGGACCGACGCTGGGGCCAACGTCCTGACTTTC. As protein: CASSPRGTDAGANVLTF.

The chain links TRBV27 to TRBJ2-1, with D possibly matching TRBD2 (6 bases). CDR1 and CDR2 (germline): MNHEY, SMNVEV (reference sequence). The CDR3 sequence is 16 residues long. Deletions cut 4 bases from V and 3 bases from J, with 16 bases between. CDR3 loop: CASSSPPAGSYNEQFF. In DNA form, the CDR3 reads TGTGCCAGCAGTTCCCCCCCAGCCGGGAGCTACAATGAGCAGTTCTTC.

V and J are TRBV11-3 and TRBJ2-1, with D perhaps TRBD1 (6 bases). V lost 5 bases to trimming and J lost 8 bases, with 25 bases between them. This CDR3 contains 17 residues. Germline V gene data show CDR1 as SGHNT and CDR2 as YENEEA. The chain's CDR3 is CASSPTLGGTGGDEQFF. CDR3 nucleotides: TGTGCCAGCAGCCCGACCCTTGGCGGAACTGGGGGCGATGAGCAGTTCTTC.

The chain couples TRBV29-1 to TRBJ2-5; TRBD2 might be the D (5 bases). The CDR3 length is 12 residues. Germline V gene sequence: CDR1 SQVTM, CDR2 ANQGSEA. The V gene lost 3 bases and the J gene lost 5 bases, with 10 bases spanning the gap. Here the CDR3 reads CSVDSARETQYF. As DNA, the CDR3 is TGCAGCGTTGATAGCGCCCGGGAGACCCAGTACTTC.

The rearrangement links TRBV19 to TRBJ2-1, with 7 bases aligning to TRBD2. There are 14 residues in the CDR3. CDR1 is LNHDA, CDR2 SQIVND, per germline (reference sequence). V was clipped by 8 bases and J by 2 bases; unmatched bases: 6. For the CDR3, the DNA is TGTGCCAGTGGGGGGGGTGGCCCCTACAATGAGCAGTTCTTC. As protein: CASGGGGPYNEQFF.

This clone showed up just once. The rearrangement links TRBV12-3 or TRBV12-4 to TRBJ2-3; 7 bases agree with TRBD2. After removal of 0 bases from V and 9 bases from J, the junction contained 0 bases not matched to a gene. CDR3 size: 12 residues. The CDR3 sequence: CASSLAGGTQYF. In DNA form, the CDR3 reads TGTGCCAGCAGTTTAGCGGGAGGGACGCAGTATTTT.

The chain carries TRBV3-1 (or the pseudogene TRBV3-2) and TRBJ2-7; 11 positions match TRBD2. V gave up 3 bases and J gave up 6 bases; unmatched junction bases: 7. From germline, CDR1 is LGHDT and CDR2 YNNKEL (reference sequence). This CDR3 has 15 amino acids. The CDR3 reads CASSQIAGGGSEQYV. The DNA of the CDR3 is TGTGCCAGCAGCCAGATAGCGGGAGGGGGGAGCGAGCAGTACGTC.

Details on this clone: One junction end disagrees with the germline gene, perhaps due to a read error. CDR3 loop: CASSLAGTLNKQFF. CDR3 nucleotide sequence: TGTGCCAGCAGCTTAGCCGGGACACTCAATAAGCAGTTCTTC. The chain couples TRBV7-8 to TRBJ2-1, with D possibly TRBD1 on 6 matching bases. Germline CDR1 reads SGHVS; CDR2 reads FQNEAQ. The CDR3 is 14 amino acids.

The chain recombines TRBV9 with TRBJ1-2; D is unclear. CDR3 size: 15 residues. Trimming took 0 bases from V and 4 from J, leaving 13 bases between them. Germline assignment: CDR1 SGDLS and CDR2 YYNGEE. For the CDR3, the DNA is TGTGCCAGCAGCGTAGCTCCCGGAGTCGGCTATGGCTACACCTTC. This sequence encodes CASSVAPGVGYGYTF.

The chain joins TRBV5-4 to TRBJ1-2; 9 bases line up with TRBD1. V trimming: 4 bases; J trimming: 8 bases; junction bases outside the gene matches: 6. Germline V gene data show CDR1 as SGHNT and CDR2 as YYREEE (reference sequence). There are 13 residues in the CDR3. The CDR3 bases are TGTGCCAGCAGCCAGGGACAGGGTAAGGGCTACACCTTC. Protein product: CASSQGQGKGYTF. Together with reference TRBV5-4 and TRBJ1-2, the CDR3 gives the full variable domain: ETGVTQSPTHLIKTRGQQVTLRCSSQSGHNTVSWYQQALGQGPQFIFQYYREEENGRGNFPPRFSGLQFPNYSSELNVNALELDDSALYLCASSQGQGKGYTFGSGTRLTVV.

The rearrangement links TRBV4-1 to TRBJ1-1; 10 nucleotides align to TRBD1. This CDR3 has 15 residues. CDR1 and CDR2 (germline): MGHRA, YSYEKL. V lost 1 base, J lost 6 bases, and 5 bases stayed unmatched. Here the CDR3 DNA reads TGCGCCAGCAGCCAAGCGGGACAGGGGTCCCCTGAAGCTTTCTTT. This sequence encodes CASSQAGQGSPEAFF.

The rearrangement joins TRBV23-1 to TRBJ2-7; D unresolved. TRBV23-1 is an ORF, with its function uncertain. CDR3 length: 10 residues. Trimming took 10 bases from V and 8 from J, leaving 12 bases between them. CDR3 protein: CANHGGKQYF. Here the CDR3 DNA reads TGCGCCAACCACGGTGGTAAGCAGTACTTC.

V is TRBV18 and J is TRBJ2-5, with a tentative D call TRBD2 (6 bases). Germline-derived CDR1 and CDR2 are KGHSH and LQKENI. The CDR3 covers 14 residues. Trimming took 3 bases from V and 9 from J, leaving 17 bases between them. CDR3 DNA sequence: TGTGCCAGCTCACCCCTGGACGGCGGGATGGCCCAGTACTTC. The encoded protein is CASSPLDGGMAQYF.

The chain uses TRBV12-5 and TRBJ1-1; D perhaps matches TRBD1 (6 bases). Germline CDR1 and CDR2: LGHNT and FRNRAP. Trimming removed 0 bases at V and 4 bases at J, with 12 bases between. The CDR3 is 15 amino acids. The CDR3, as DNA: TGTGCTAGTGGTTTGGTGGGGAGGGGGGCCACTGAAGCTTTCTTT. It codes for CASGLVGRGATEAFF.

J is TRBJ2-5 and V is TRBV24-1, with TRBD2 as a possible D gene (6 bases). CDR1 and CDR2 (germline): KGHDR, SFDVKD. Trimming took 0 bases from V and 5 from J, leaving 12 bases between them. This CDR3 has 15 amino acids. The CDR3 coding sequence is TGTGCCACCAGTGATTTGCAGGCTGGAGGGGAGACCCAGTACTTC. It translates to CATSDLQAGGETQYF.

CDR3 bases: TGTGCCAGCAGTTACTCCCCGGCGGGAGGGGACCACGAGCAGTACGTC. This encodes CASSYSPAGGDHEQYV. This chain uses TRBV6-5 with TRBJ2-7, with 9 nucleotides matching TRBD2. Unmatched junction bases numbered 8, after V lost 0 bases and J lost 5 bases. In germline, CDR1 is MNHEY, CDR2 SVGAGI. This CDR3 spans 16 amino acids.

CDR3 in amino acids: CASSKGGPPRSYEQYF. For the CDR3, the DNA is TGTGCCAGCAGCAAAGGGGGGCCTCCCCGCTCCTACGAGCAGTACTTC. This chain joins TRBV21-1 and TRBJ2-7; TRBD1 is taken as the D call from the table, unchecked against the DNA. TRBV21-1 is deemed a pseudogene. The CDR3 is 16 amino acids.

The chain combines TRBV6-5 with TRBJ2-7, with TRBD2 as a possible D gene (6 bases). V was trimmed by 6 bases and J by 4 bases, leaving 19 bases between them. The CDR3 contains 15 residues. The V gene's germline CDR1 is MNHEY and CDR2 SVGAGI. The chain's CDR3 is CASSPPPGAMYEQYF. As DNA, the CDR3 is TGTGCCAGCAGCCCCCCCCCGGGAGCAATGTACGAGCAGTACTTC.

The chain has TRBV3-1 (or the pseudogene TRBV3-2) and TRBJ1-1; no reliable D call. CDR1 and CDR2 from the germline V gene are LGHDT and YNNKEL (reference sequence). V was cut by 7 bases and J by 3 bases, with 9 bases left in between. There are 12 residues in the CDR3. The CDR3 region has the DNA TGTGCCAGCAACCCCAGCGACACTGAAGCTTTCTTT. Protein sequence: CASNPSDTEAFF.